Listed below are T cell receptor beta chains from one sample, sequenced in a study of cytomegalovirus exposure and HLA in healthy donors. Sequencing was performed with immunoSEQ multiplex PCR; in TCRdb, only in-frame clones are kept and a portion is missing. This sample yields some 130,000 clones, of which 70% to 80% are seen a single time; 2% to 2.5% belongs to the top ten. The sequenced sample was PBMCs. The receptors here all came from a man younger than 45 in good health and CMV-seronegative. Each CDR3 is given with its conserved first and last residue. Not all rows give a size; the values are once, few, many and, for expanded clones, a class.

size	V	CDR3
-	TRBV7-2	CASSSTRGLAGGYEQYF
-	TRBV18	CASSPVAFGELFF
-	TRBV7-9	CSSSLIGLAGAKETQYF
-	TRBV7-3	CASSLTSGQGANEQYF
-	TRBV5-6	CASSPGIPGNTIYF
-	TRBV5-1	CASSLALAGQDPYEQYF
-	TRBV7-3	CASSPSGTGIVNTQYF
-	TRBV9	CASSQTSQGHTGELFF
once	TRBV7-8	CASSALGTGELDEQYF
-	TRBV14	CASSQLAAYTDTQYF
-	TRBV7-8	CASQTYRGPYEQYF
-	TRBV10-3	CAISDVLAGAFEQYF
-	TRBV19	CASSMTGYNEQFF
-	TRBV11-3	CASSLPWREGCCFEQYF
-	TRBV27	CASSLVRVLAGYEQYF
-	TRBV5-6	CASSLALSSGTDTQYF
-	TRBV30	CAWRGGGEAFF
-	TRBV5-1	CASSPLGSGIYEQYF
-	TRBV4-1	CASSYSTSGRAREQFF
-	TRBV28	CASSLPGQGYTEAFF
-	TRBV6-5	CASSYTSGRETQYF
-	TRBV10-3	CAISDPGGKISYEQYF
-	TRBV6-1	CASSASRGGQERF
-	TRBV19	CASSIANTDTQYF
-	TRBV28	CASSQAPGGSDTQYF
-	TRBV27	CASSLEEFHNEQFF
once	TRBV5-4	CASSIRLAGPTGELFF